Below, one T cell receptor beta chain is given with its context. The sample is drawn from a study of blood T cell repertoires in COVID-19. In the study overall: Samples representing acute and convalescent COVID-19 were sourced from the United States, Italy and Spain.

As processed by the authors: Reference gene primer amplification yielded estimated nucleated cell counts. Clones were read by immunoSEQ multiplex PCR, and TCRdb kept only the in-frame ones, dropping some. Clonal size and the V and J genes are those of that table, whereas D and trimming came from the DNA. The sample has roughly 100,000 clones, 70% to 90% seen once; the top ten hold approximately 3.1%. CDR3 length: 15 residues. Germline CDR1 is MNHNY and CDR2 is SVGAGI (reference sequence). V shed 6 bases, J shed 5 bases, and the junction held 7 bases outside the gene matches. Material for sequencing was peripheral blood. This sequence originates from a middle-aged man in a cohort sampled during active COVID-19. The V and J genes are TRBV6-6 and TRBJ2-1; 10 nucleotides agree with TRBD2. The CDR3 loop reads CASRPSGGDHNEQFF. In DNA, the CDR3 is TGTGCCAGCAGACCCAGCGGGGGGGACCACAATGAGCAGTTCTTC.